This is a list of T cell receptor beta chains from one sample in a study of T cell responses to AZD1222 COVID-19 vaccine. Assay used: immunoSEQ multiplex PCR; TCRdb lists only in-frame clones, some missing. The sample includes some 130,000 clones, 70% to 90% of them seen just once. The sequences come from peripheral blood, collected on day 0 of AZD1222 vaccination. Every receptor here comes from an adult in good health. CDR3s leave out the opening cysteine and the closing phenylalanine or tryptophan.

CDR3 length,J gene,V gene,CDR3 protein
14,TRBJ1-2,TRBV7-2,ASSYGDRGRYYGYT
14,TRBJ2-7,TRBV28,ASSNIGMGQSYEQY
11,TRBJ1-2,TRBV18,ASSPRANYGYT
9,TRBJ1-5,TRBV6-1,ASSEGQPQH
15,TRBJ2-5,TRBV7-9,ASSPPRLAGGRETQY
15,TRBJ1-6,TRBV30,AWSIPRGGTRGSPLH
13,TRBJ1-3,TRBV5-6,ASSRTGTRGDTIY
11,TRBJ1-2,TRBV15,ATSTGSNYGYT
14,TRBJ1-5,TRBV19,ASTLTTGGSNQPQH
11,TRBJ1-1,TRBV27,ASLKGGNTEAF
12,TRBJ2-3,TRBV7-8,ASSPSGGPDTQY
14,TRBJ1-1,TRBV6-5,ASSYSPDRGGTEAF
15,TRBJ1-6,TRBV28,ASSKWDPIQDNSPLH
14,TRBJ1-2,TRBV4-1,ASSPNLVQLIYGYT
15,TRBJ1-1,TRBV5-4,ASSPGQGIGMNTEAF
15,TRBJ1-2,TRBV5-4,ASSRDRGQVHNYGYT
12,TRBJ1-6,TRBV4-2,ASSQGTGGSPLH
13,TRBJ2-3,TRBV7-6,ASSLAQGATDTQY
13,TRBJ1-1,TRBV6-5,ASSYGRGVNTEAF
14,TRBJ2-1,TRBV7-8,ASSRLGGLVSNEQF
11,TRBJ1-2,TRBV19,ASSIPGPYGYT
13,TRBJ2-3,TRBV19,ASTRTHGAADTQY
14,TRBJ2-1,TRBV11-2,ASSLNGQINYNEQF
12,TRBJ1-6,TRBV10-3,AISRDTRNSPLH
13,TRBJ2-7,TRBV30,AWSVPGPSSYEQY
13,TRBJ2-3,TRBV5-6,ASSNLARSTDTQY
12,TRBJ1-2,TRBV19,ASMSGGLSYGYT
11,TRBJ2-3,TRBV5-1,ASSQDGTDTQY
12,TRBJ1-1,TRBV3-1/TRBV3-2,ASSLSTANTEAF
15,TRBJ2-4,TRBV18,ASSQTQAGLAKNIQY
15,TRBJ1-2,TRBV7-2,ASSFTWSGTGVGGYT
12,TRBJ1-1,TRBV11-2,ASSRGRMNTEAF
13,TRBJ2-3,TRBV28,ASSLAGVSPDTQY
11,TRBJ1-1,TRBV6-5,ASSYSQGAEAF
13,TRBJ1-1,TRBV28,ATHRANMRNTEAF
11,TRBJ2-7,TRBV19,ASSKGFSLEQY
13,TRBJ1-1,TRBV6-4,ASSVTRDLNTEAF
13,TRBJ1-2,TRBV28,ASSFSSDGGYGYT
12,TRBJ2-5,TRBV14,ASSPGTLGETQY
10,TRBJ1-2,TRBV7-2,ASSSTGDGYT
15,TRBJ2-1,TRBV28,ASSLFLTSGKGNEQF
12,TRBJ1-6,TRBV28,ASSWVTANSPLH
13,TRBJ2-7,TRBV18,ASSLRTDRPYEQY
14,TRBJ1-1,TRBV6-2/TRBV6-3,ASSPAGTGGFTEAF
13,TRBJ1-5,TRBV2,ASSEAGGSGQPQH
13,TRBJ1-4,TRBV2,ASSDHPGQNEKLF
12,TRBJ1-2,TRBV9,ASSVEFSGYGYT
13,TRBJ1-5,TRBV11-3,ASSATGTLVQPQH
11,TRBJ2-1,TRBV7-2,ASSSTGYNEQF
10,TRBJ2-3,TRBV6-5,ASSRNNGEQY
14,TRBJ1-3,TRBV6-6,ASSYVGGSSGNTIY
14,TRBJ1-6,TRBV4-1,ASSLLVGTYNSPLH
11,TRBJ1-1,TRBV29-1,SVLSSMNTEAF